Given below is one T cell receptor beta chain in context. Its antigen is not identified. Following a re-call of the 5' RACE reads, TCRdb has one entry per CDR3 protein and lacks DNA. This sample's table reports approximately 420,000 distinct CDR3 sequences. The CDR3 is 17 residues long. Germline CDR1 is SGHRS and CDR2 is YFSETQ. These data are taken from a study of T cells expressing NK-cell markers. The study's findings and limits: Roughly 6 donors had dominant NKG2C+ clonotypes that comprised roughly 1.0-7.5% of their CD8+ T cells. Researchers report these clonotypes also headed the CD3+CD56-NKG2C+ fraction in several donors.

The rearrangement uses TRBV5-1 and TRBJ2-5; TCRdb gives TRBD2 as the D gene, but with no DNA this cannot be confirmed. The sample taken for sequencing was blood T cells: a sorted CD56 or NKG2C T cell subset, CD4+ or CD8+ T cells, or bulk PBMC T cells (not recorded which). The TCR sequence derives from a woman between 50 and 59 years old in good health. This CDR3 is CASSWPPRGRAQETQYF.